The clone carrying this TCR beta chain showed up many times. Its target is not known. Between the trimmed V and J ends, which lost 1 base and 5 bases, there was a span of 7 bases. The CDR3 is made up of 13 amino acids. CDR1 SGHAT and CDR2 FQNNGV come from the germline V gene. This entry is derived from a study of T cells after yellow fever vaccination. Overall study context: Preparation of fractions with low cell numbers was performed using SMART-Seq v4 Ultra Low Input.

Regarding the study as a whole: Reappearance after the booster was seen for most primary-vaccination clones, at around 95% CD4 and about 90% CD8.

In TCRdb, the 5' RACE reads were re-called with MiXCR into one record per CDR3 protein. This repertoire shows 240,000 or so distinct CDR3 sequences, around 7% found once; its top ten account for around 0.9%. The V call is TRBV11-2, the J call TRBJ2-3, with unresolved D. The sequencing used CD4+ T cells sorted from PBMCs, collected 15 days after the yellow fever booster vaccination. The source is a man aged 25-45 years who received the YFV17D yellow fever vaccine. The CDR3 reads CASSLALLDTQYF. CDR3 DNA: TGTGCCAGCAGCTTAGCCCTCCTAGATACGCAGTATTTT.